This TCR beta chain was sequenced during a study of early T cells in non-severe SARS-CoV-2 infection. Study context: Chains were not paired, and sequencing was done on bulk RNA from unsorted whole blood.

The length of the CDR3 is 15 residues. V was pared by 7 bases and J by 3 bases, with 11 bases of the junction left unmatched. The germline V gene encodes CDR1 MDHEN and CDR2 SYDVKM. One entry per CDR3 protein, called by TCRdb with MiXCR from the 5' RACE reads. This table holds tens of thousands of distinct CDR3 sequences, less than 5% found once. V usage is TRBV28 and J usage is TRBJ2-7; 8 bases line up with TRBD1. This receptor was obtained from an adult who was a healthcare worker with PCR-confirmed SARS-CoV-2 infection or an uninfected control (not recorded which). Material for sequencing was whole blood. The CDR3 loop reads CASNSRTGQNYEQYF. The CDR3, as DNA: TGTGCCAGCAACTCTAGGACAGGGCAAAACTACGAGCAGTACTTC.